Below, 5 T cell receptor beta chains from the same sample are listed, as sequenced in a study of T cell responses to AZD1222 COVID-19 vaccine. Method: immunoSEQ multiplex PCR; TCRdb's copy keeps in-frame clones and lacks some. The table has about 130,000 clones, over 85% seen once. The material was peripheral blood, obtained 28 days after the second AZD1222 dose. These receptors were obtained from an adult who received the AZD1222 COVID-19 vaccine.

V is TRBV18 and J is TRBJ1-5; possibly TRBD1 for D (5 bases). The CDR3 is 14 amino acids. The germline V gene encodes CDR1 KGHSH and CDR2 LQKENI. Trimming cost V 1 base and J 3 bases, with 7 bases left between them. The CDR3 coding sequence is TGTGCCAGCTCACCACAACAGGCCAATCAGCCCCAGCATTTT. Its protein is CASSPQQANQPQHF.

The chain carries TRBV4-3 and TRBJ1-2; no reliable D call. Looked up from germline, CDR1 is LGHNA and CDR2 is YSLEER. Trimming removed 0 bases from V and 4 bases from J, with 12 bases in between. The CDR3 extends over 15 amino acids. The CDR3 loop reads CASSQESGRSYGYTF. CDR3 DNA sequence: TGCGCCAGCAGCCAAGAATCGGGCAGGAGCTATGGCTACACCTTC.

The V gene is TRBV5-6, the J gene TRBJ2-7; D is unresolved. The CDR3 length is 13 residues. Per germline, CDR1 SGHDT and CDR2 YYEEEE. V gave up 0 bases and J gave up 5 bases, with 9 bases separating them. This chain's CDR3 is CASSLVGFHEQYF. CDR3 in DNA: TGTGCCAGCAGCTTGGTTGGGTTCCACGAGCAGTACTTC.

The chain has TRBV5-6 and TRBJ2-5; 9 positions agree with TRBD2. The CDR3 totals 15 residues. The germline V gene encodes CDR1 SGHDT and CDR2 YYEEEE. V lost 4 bases to trimming and J lost 0 bases; unmatched junction nucleotides: 4. Here the CDR3 reads CASSVGTSHQETQYF. In nucleotides, the CDR3 is TGTGCCAGCAGCGTCGGGACTAGCCACCAAGAGACCCAGTACTTC.

J is TRBJ2-5 and V is TRBV7-9; 8 bases map to TRBD2. V trimming: 0 bases; J trimming: 2 bases; junction bases outside the gene matches: 2. The germline V gene encodes CDR1 SEHNR and CDR2 FQNEAQ (reference sequence). CDR3 length: 15 amino acids. CDR3 protein: CASSLASGEQETQYF. As DNA, the CDR3 is TGTGCCAGCAGCTTAGCTAGCGGGGAGCAAGAGACCCAGTACTTC.